The 13 T cell receptor beta chains listed next were all sequenced from one sample in a study of T cell responses to AZD1222 COVID-19 vaccine. TCRdb keeps only in-frame clones here, not all; method: immunoSEQ multiplex PCR. This table has 150,000 to 200,000 clones, 85% to 90% appearing once. Specimen: peripheral blood, collected 28 days after the second dose of the MenACWY control vaccine. These receptors came from an adult who received the MenACWY meningococcal vaccine as a control.

The chain has TRBV3-1 (or the pseudogene TRBV3-2) and TRBJ1-3; TRBD1 is a possible D gene (5 bases). The V gene lost 0 bases and the J gene lost 2 bases, with 8 bases spanning the gap. CDR1 is LGHDT, CDR2 YNNKEL, per germline (reference sequence). The CDR3 is made up of 15 amino acids. CDR3 DNA sequence: TGTGCCAGCAGCCAAGATCGGGGGGCTGGAAACACCATATATTTT. Protein: CASSQDRGAGNTIYF.

This clone was seen only once. The chain uses TRBV28 and TRBJ2-5, with D perhaps TRBD1 or TRBD2 (5 bases each). Per germline, CDR1 MDHEN and CDR2 SYDVKM. The CDR3 consists of 15 residues. Trimming stripped 7 bases from V and 5 bases from J, with 20 bases between. The DNA for the CDR3 is TGTGCCAGCATAGGAAGGGACGGCTTGGGCGAGACCCAGTACTTC. Residues: CASIGRDGLGETQYF.

CDR3 DNA sequence: TGTGCCAGTAGTTACGACAGACATCAGCCCCAGCATTTT. Protein: CASSYDRHQPQHF. The chain links TRBV19 to TRBJ1-5; TRBD1 might be the D (5 bases). Looked up from germline, CDR1 is LNHDA and CDR2 is SQIVND (reference sequence). The V gene lost 5 bases and the J gene lost 5 bases, with 10 bases spanning the gap. This CDR3 comprises 13 residues. The full variable domain, completed using reference TRBV19 and TRBJ1-5, is DGGITQSPKYLFRKEGQNVTLSCEQNLNHDAMYWYRQDPGQGLRLIYYSQIVNDFQKGDIAEGYSVSREKKESFPLTVTSAQKNPTAFYLCASSYDRHQPQHFGDGTRLSIL.

The V and J genes are TRBV6-5 and TRBJ1-2; TRBD1 might be the D (5 bases). The CDR3 is 12 amino acids. V lost 4 bases and J lost 7, with 10 bases in between. Germline V gives CDR1 MNHEY, CDR2 SVGAGI. The CDR3 loop reads CASSSPGSGYTF. In DNA, the CDR3 is TGTGCCAGCAGTTCCCCAGGGTCTGGCTACACCTTC.

Only one count was recorded for this clone. The chain couples TRBV24-1 to TRBJ2-2; 8 bases agree with TRBD1. The V segment lost 9 bases and the J segment 2 bases; nucleotides outside the gene matches: 16. Germline CDR1 reads KGHDR; CDR2 reads SFDVKD. This CDR3 region has 18 residues. The CDR3 nucleotides are TGTGCCACCCCCCGGGACAGGAGACAGGATCGAAACACCGGGGAGCTGTTTTTT. Protein: CATPRDRRQDRNTGELFF.

V is TRBV18 and J is TRBJ2-1, with 10 bases lining up with TRBD2. The V gene's germline CDR1 is KGHSH and CDR2 LQKENI. V was clipped by 2 bases and J by 5 bases; unmatched bases: 3. The CDR3 length is 15 residues. The CDR3 is CASSPGLADDNEQFF. In nucleotides, the CDR3 is TGTGCCAGCTCACCAGGACTAGCGGATGACAATGAGCAGTTCTTC.

The chain carries TRBV28 and TRBJ2-7, with D hard to call. Trimming took off 4 bases at V and 3 bases at J, with 7 bases between the two ends. The germline V gene encodes CDR1 MDHEN and CDR2 SYDVKM. This CDR3 is 12 amino acids long. The CDR3 DNA is TGTGCCAGCAGTTCTAGTCGCTACGAGCAGTACTTC. This encodes CASSSSRYEQYF. Together with reference TRBV28 and TRBJ2-7, the CDR3 gives the full variable domain: DVKVTQSSRYLVKRTGEKVFLECVQDMDHENMFWYRQDPGLGLRLIYFSYDVKMKEKGDIPEGYSVSREKKERFSLILESASTNQTSMYLCASSSSRYEQYFGPGTRLTVT.

The chain uses TRBV6-5 and TRBJ1-2; no clear D. CDR3 length: 12 amino acids. The germline gives CDR1 MNHEY, CDR2 SVGAGI. Trimming took 8 bases from V and 4 from J, leaving 11 bases between them. CDR3 amino acids: CASLRTGYGYTF. Here the CDR3 DNA reads TGTGCCAGCTTACGGACGGGCTATGGCTACACCTTC.

The chain carries TRBV18 and TRBJ2-3; the match to TRBD2 covers 8 bases. J lost 3 bases, V lost 0 bases, and 8 bases had no gene match. Per germline, CDR1 KGHSH and CDR2 LQKENI. The CDR3 loop spans 17 amino acids. The CDR3 DNA sequence: TGTGCCAGCTCACCACCGGCGGGGGGCCGGGGGACAGATACGCAGTATTTT. Its protein product is CASSPPAGGRGTDTQYF.

V and J are TRBV28 and TRBJ1-2, with 9 bases aligning to TRBD1. CDR1 and CDR2 (germline): MDHEN, SYDVKM. Unmatched junction bases numbered 7, after V lost 6 bases and J lost 8 bases. CDR3 length: 13 residues. CDR3 amino acids: CASSSGQGKGYTF. The CDR3 nucleotides are TGTGCCAGCAGCTCGGGACAGGGAAAGGGCTACACCTTC.

V gene TRBV2 combines with J gene TRBJ2-7; D not certain. V was clipped by 4 bases and J by 4 bases, with 8 bases between them. This CDR3 spans 12 amino acids. Germline lookup yields CDR1 SNHLY and CDR2 FYNNEI. The CDR3 loop is CASSVEGYEQYF. The CDR3 DNA sequence: TGTGCCAGCAGTGTTGAAGGGTACGAGCAGTACTTC. Variable domain in full (rest from reference TRBV2 and TRBJ2-7): EPEVTQTPSHQVTQMGQEVILRCVPISNHLYFYWYRQILGQKVEFLVSFYNNEISEKSEIFDDQFSVERPDGSNFTLKIRSTKLEDSAMYFCASSVEGYEQYFGPGTRLTVT.

V and J are TRBV7-6 and TRBJ2-3, with D maybe TRBD2 (7 bases). Germline V gene sequence: CDR1 SGHVS, CDR2 FNYEAQ. Trimming shortened V by 5 bases and J by 1 base, and 22 bases separated the two germline ends. The CDR3 consists of 18 residues. CDR3 DNA sequence: TGTGCCAGCAGCGCCCAGATGGGGGGGCTGGGGGGCACAGATACGCAGTATTTT. Residues: CASSAQMGGLGGTDTQYF.

In its sample, this clone was seen many times. This sequence joins TRBV5-4 and TRBJ1-6, with TRBD1 as a possible D gene (5 bases). The CDR3 spans 15 residues. CDR1 and CDR2 from the germline V gene are SGHNT and YYREEE (reference sequence). V was clipped by 2 bases and J by 0 bases, with 6 bases between them. DNA of the CDR3: TGTGCCAGCAGCTTCGACAGCTCCTATAATTCACCCCTCCACTTT. Translated: CASSFDSSYNSPLHF.